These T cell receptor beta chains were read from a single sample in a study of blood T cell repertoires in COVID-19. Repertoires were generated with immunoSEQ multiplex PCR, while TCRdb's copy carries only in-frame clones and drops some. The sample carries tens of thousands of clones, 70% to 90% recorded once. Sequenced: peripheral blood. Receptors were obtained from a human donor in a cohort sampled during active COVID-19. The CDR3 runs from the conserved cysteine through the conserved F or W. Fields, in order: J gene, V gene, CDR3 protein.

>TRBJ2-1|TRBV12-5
CASGSWRGDYNEQFF
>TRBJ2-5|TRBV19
CASSPRQRGQETQYF
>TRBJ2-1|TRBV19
CASSQGQLEQFF
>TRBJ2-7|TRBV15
CATSRDPGGGYEQYF
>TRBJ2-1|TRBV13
CASSPQQPSSYNEQFF
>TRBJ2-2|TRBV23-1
CASRTRNTGELFF
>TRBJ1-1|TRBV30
CAWSATVTEAFF
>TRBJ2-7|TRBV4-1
CASSQDGLANYEQYF
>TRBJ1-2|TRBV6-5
CASFGTGGKDYGYTF
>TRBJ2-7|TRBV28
CASSFARDEQYF
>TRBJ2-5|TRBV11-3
CASSLGGREGETQYF
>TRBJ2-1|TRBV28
CVSRLAGGAYNEQFF
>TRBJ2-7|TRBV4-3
CASSRGLGYEQYF
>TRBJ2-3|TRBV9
CASSVSSRDTQYF
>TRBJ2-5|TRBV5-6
CASSWSGQETQYF
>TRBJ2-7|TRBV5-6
CASSLRQYYEQYF
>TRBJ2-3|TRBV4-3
CASSQDEAGGPTDTQYF
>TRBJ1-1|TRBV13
CASSLRGTGATEAFF
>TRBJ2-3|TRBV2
CASSYGTGDTDTQYF
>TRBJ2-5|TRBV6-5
CATKEGGVYETQYF
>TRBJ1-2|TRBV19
CASSPGDRLRGYTF
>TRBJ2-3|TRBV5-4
CASSFQPSGGFTDTQYF
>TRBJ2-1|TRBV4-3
CASSPLEREEAQFF
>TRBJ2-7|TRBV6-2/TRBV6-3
CASSPGWSYEQYF
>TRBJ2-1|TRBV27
CASSVAGYYNEQFF
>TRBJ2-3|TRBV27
CASSLGLLTDTQYF
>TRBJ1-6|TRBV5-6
CASSFGTGTSPLHF
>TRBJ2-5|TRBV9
CASSLAGFLQETQYF
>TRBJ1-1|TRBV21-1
CASKPGRRGKMNTEAFF
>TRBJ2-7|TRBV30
CAWSRTATTYEQYF
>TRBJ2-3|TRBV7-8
CASRVRGLAGGQPSTDTQYF
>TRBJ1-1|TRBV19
CASSISLNTEAFF
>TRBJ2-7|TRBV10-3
CAISLGGQDYYEQYF
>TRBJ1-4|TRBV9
CASSAAPGQGSEKLFF
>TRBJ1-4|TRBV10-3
CASWTGSLNEKLFF
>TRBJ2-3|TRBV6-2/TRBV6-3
CASSLAPGQGTDTQYF
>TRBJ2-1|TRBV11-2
CASSLRRASGVFNEQFF
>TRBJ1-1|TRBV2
CASSEALANTEAFF
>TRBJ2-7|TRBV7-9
CASSLWPGTGGYEQYF
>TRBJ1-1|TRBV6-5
CASSYRSRGVEAFF
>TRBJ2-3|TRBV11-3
CASSLSSTSLSGTDTQYF
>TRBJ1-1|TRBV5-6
CASYMWGGDRPEAFF
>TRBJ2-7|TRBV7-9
CASIGSATYEQYF
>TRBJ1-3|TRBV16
CASSQSVSDRELYTIYF
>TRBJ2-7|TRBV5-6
CASSFIGQGRYEQYF
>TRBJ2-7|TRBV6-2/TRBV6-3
CASSYGTSSYEQYF
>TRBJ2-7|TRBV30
CAWGGTIYEQYF
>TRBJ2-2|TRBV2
CASSEAGAYGTGELFF
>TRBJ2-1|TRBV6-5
CASGSGRAWNEQFF
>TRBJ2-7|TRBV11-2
CASSLLGTGRSYEQYF
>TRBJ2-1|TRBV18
CASSPPGRLAGSLGNEQFF
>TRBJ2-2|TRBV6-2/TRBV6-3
CASSNERNLNTGELFF
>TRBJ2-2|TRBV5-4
CASSFRGLAGPGELFF
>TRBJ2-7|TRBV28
CASSLGGIEYEQYF
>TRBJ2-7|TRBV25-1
CASSPGQGASEQYF
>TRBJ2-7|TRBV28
CASSLGTLVEQYF
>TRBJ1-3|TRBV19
CASSGVASGNTIYF